This is a list of T cell receptor beta chains from one sample in a study of CD4+ T cells in melanoma. The repertoire was sequenced with immunoSEQ multiplex PCR; TCRdb's copy has only in-frame clones and lacks some. The sample records 10,000 to 13,000 clones, 66% being singletons. The sequencing sample was made of cells from a culture (not recorded whether cultured in vitro). Source of these receptors: a human donor with melanoma. The CDR3 runs from the conserved cysteine through the conserved F or W. The order of the fields is clone size, D gene, J gene, V gene, CDR3 protein, CDR3 DNA. D genes are given only for firm matches. Clone size is not always given. Where it is, it says once, few, many or a class for expanded clones.

-,TRBD1,TRBJ1-5,TRBV19,CASTSPGQAVRGNQPQHF,TGTGCCAGTACTTCGCCGGGACAGGCGGTTCGTGGCAATCAGCCCCAGCATTTT
-,-,TRBJ2-4,TRBV19,CASSIDLFEGGPRGKNIQYF,TGTGCCAGTAGTATAGATCTATTTGAGGGGGGGCCGCGGGGAAAAAACATTCAGTACTTC
-,-,TRBJ2-5,TRBV10-3,CAISRTDQETQYF,TGTGCCATCAGTAGGACAGACCAAGAGACCCAGTACTTC
-,-,TRBJ1-5,TRBV21-1,CASPGGVSNQPQHF,TGTGCCTCACCCGGGGGAGTAAGCAATCAGCCCCAGCATTTT
medium-sized,TRBD1,TRBJ2-3,TRBV11-2,CASSSYRGRGDTQYF,TGTGCCAGCAGCTCCTACAGGGGGCGTGGAGATACGCAGTATTTT
-,TRBD2,TRBJ2-3,TRBV9,CASSVGVGGGRTDTQYF,TGTGCCAGCAGCGTAGGGGTCGGCGGGGGTCGGACAGATACGCAGTATTTT
once,-,TRBJ1-2,TRBV19,CASSLHLRGNYGYTF,TGTGCCAGTAGTCTGCACCTCAGGGGTAACTATGGCTACACCTTC
-,TRBD2,TRBJ2-3,TRBV5-1,CASSLQAGEDTQYF,TGCGCCAGCAGCTTGCAGGCGGGGGAAGATACGCAGTATTTT
-,-,TRBJ1-3,TRBV5-1,CASSLREGGSGNTIYF,TGCGCCAGCAGCTTGCGCGAGGGTGGCTCTGGAAACACCATATATTTT
-,-,TRBJ1-1,TRBV4-1,CASSQDVPGPSEDTEAFF,TGCGCCAGCAGCCAAGATGTGCCGGGACCGAGTGAGGACACTGAAGCTTTCTTT
-,-,TRBJ1-5,TRBV21-1,CASSKYRRRWLGASNQPQHF,TGTGCCAGCAGCAAATATAGGCGCAGGTGGCTCGGGGCTAGCAATCAGCCCCAGCATTTT
-,-,TRBJ1-2,TRBV7-8,CASSLPWTLDGYTF,TGTGCCAGCAGCTTGCCCTGGACCCTAGATGGCTACACCTTC
-,-,TRBJ2-5,TRBV13,CASSFSLPVPNQETQYF,TGTGCCAGCAGCTTCTCTCTTCCGGTACCAAACCAAGAGACCCAGTACTTC
-,-,TRBJ1-2,TRBV4-2,CASSQGNYGYTF,TGTGCCAGCAGCCAAGGGAACTATGGCTACACCTTC
-,-,TRBJ1-1,TRBV5-1,CASSRLDGAEAFF,TGCGCCAGCAGCCGATTGGACGGCGCTGAAGCTTTCTTT
-,TRBD1,TRBJ1-2,TRBV9,CASSSQGAGKDYGYTF,TGTGCCAGCAGCTCCCAGGGGGCAGGGAAAGACTATGGCTACACCTTC
-,TRBD1,TRBJ2-1,TRBV25-1,CASSEGTGGKNEQFF,TGTGCCAGCAGTGAAGGGACAGGGGGCAAAAATGAGCAGTTCTTC
-,TRBD1,TRBJ2-1,TRBV2,CASRRGQGGSYNEQFF,TGTGCCAGCAGGAGGGGACAGGGCGGCTCCTACAATGAGCAGTTCTTC
-,TRBD2,TRBJ2-5,TRBV9,CASSRGTSGGLQETQYF,TGTGCCAGCAGCAGAGGGACTAGCGGGGGGCTCCAAGAGACCCAGTACTTC
-,TRBD1,TRBJ1-2,TRBV5-4,CASSLPRGLNYGYTF,TGTGCCAGCAGCTTGCCCAGGGGGCTCAACTATGGCTACACCTTC